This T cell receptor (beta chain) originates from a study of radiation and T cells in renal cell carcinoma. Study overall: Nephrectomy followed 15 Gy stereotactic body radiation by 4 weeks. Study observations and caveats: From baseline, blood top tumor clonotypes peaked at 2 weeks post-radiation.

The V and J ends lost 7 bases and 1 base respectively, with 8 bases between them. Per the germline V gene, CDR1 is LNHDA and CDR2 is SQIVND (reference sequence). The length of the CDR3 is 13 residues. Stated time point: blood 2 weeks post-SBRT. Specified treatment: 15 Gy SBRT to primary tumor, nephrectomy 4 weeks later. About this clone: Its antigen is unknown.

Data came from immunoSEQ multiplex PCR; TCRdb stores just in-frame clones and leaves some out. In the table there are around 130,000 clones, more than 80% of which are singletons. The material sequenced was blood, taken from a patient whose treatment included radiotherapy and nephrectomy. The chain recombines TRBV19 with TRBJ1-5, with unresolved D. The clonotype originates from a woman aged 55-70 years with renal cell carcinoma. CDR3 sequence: CASNKGSNQPQHF. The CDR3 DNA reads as TGTGCCAGTAACAAAGGGAGCAATCAGCCCCAGCATTTT.